The TCR beta chain described here comes from a study of blood T cell repertoires in COVID-19. Study as a whole: Acute and convalescent COVID-19 specimens originated in the United States, Italy and Spain.

Per the study methods: Nucleated cell counts were estimated from reference gene primer amplification. The repertoire was sequenced with immunoSEQ multiplex PCR; TCRdb's copy has only in-frame clones and lacks some. The V and J calls and clone size were taken over from that table, and D and trimming were inferred from the DNA. Of some 250,000 clones listed, about four fifths are singletons. V was shortened by 2 bases and J by 2 bases, with 15 bases between the two germline ends. Germline V gene sequence: CDR1 MNHNS, CDR2 SASEGT. CDR3 length: 16 residues. The sample was peripheral blood. The chain joins TRBV6-1 to TRBJ1-1; D is unclear. The clonotype comes from a man aged 30 to 45 who had recovered from COVID-19. DNA of the CDR3: TGTGCCAGCAGTGAAAACGGAGGGATCATAAACACTGAAGCTTTCTTT. It codes for CASSENGGIINTEAFF.